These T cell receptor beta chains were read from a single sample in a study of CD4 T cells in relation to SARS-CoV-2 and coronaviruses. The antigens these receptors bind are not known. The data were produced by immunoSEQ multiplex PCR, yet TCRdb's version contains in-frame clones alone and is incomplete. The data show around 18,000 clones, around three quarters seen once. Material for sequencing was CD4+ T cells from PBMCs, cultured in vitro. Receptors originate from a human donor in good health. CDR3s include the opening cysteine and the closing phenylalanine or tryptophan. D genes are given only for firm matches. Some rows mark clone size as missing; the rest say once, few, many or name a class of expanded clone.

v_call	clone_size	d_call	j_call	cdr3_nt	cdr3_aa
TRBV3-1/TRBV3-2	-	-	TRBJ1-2	TGTGCCAGCAGCCAAGTTGGTGGTGGCTACACCTTC	CASSQVGGGYTF
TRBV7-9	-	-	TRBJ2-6	TGTGCCAGCAGCCTCGACAGGTCCGGGGCCAACGTCCTGACTTTC	CASSLDRSGANVLTF
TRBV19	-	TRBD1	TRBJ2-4	TGTGCCAGTAGTATAGGAATCGGACAGGGACTAGCCAAAAACATTCAGTACTTC	CASSIGIGQGLAKNIQYF
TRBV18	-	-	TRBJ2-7	TGTGCCAGCTCCCTCGAGGACGGCTACGAGCAGTACTTC	CASSLEDGYEQYF
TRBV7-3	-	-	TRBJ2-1	TGTGCCAGCAGCTTTTCCGGGGACAATGAGCAGTTCTTC	CASSFSGDNEQFF
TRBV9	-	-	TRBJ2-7	TGTGCCAGCAGCGTAGGCCCCCACGAGCAGTACTTC	CASSVGPHEQYF
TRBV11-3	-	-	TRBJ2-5	TGTGCCAGCAGCTTAGGAGGCTCGCAAGAGACCCAGTACTTC	CASSLGGSQETQYF
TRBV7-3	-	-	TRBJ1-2	TGTGCCAGCAGCCAAACCCCCGGGTCCAGTGGCTACACCTTC	CASSQTPGSSGYTF
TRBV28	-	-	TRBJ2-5	TGTGCCAGCCAAGTCGGGGGTGGCGAGACCCAGTACTTC	CASQVGGGETQYF
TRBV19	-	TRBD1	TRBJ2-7	TGTGCCAGTAGAAGGGACAGGAGCTCCTACGAGCAGTACTTC	CASRRDRSSYEQYF
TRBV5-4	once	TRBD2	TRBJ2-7	TGTGCCAGCAGCCCAGGACTAGGCACCTACGAGCAGTACTTC	CASSPGLGTYEQYF
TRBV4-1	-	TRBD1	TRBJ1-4	TGCGCCAGCAGCCAAGGGGACAGGGCGGATGAAAAACTGTTTTTT	CASSQGDRADEKLFF
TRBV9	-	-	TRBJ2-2	TGTGCCAGCAGCTCCGGAGCTCTTAGCCTTGTCGGCGGGGAGCTGTTTTTT	CASSSGALSLVGGELFF
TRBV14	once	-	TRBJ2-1	TGTGCCAGCAGCCACAAGAGGGGACTCCGAAACAATGAGCAGTTCTTC	CASSHKRGLRNNEQFF
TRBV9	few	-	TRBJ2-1	TGTGCCAGCAGCCTGGGGACAAACAGTTACAATGAGCAGTTCTTC	CASSLGTNSYNEQFF
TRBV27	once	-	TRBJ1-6	TGTGCCAGCAGTTACCGAGGGACCTCACCCCTCCACTTT	CASSYRGTSPLHF
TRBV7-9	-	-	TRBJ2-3	TGTGCCAGCAGCTCGCTACTAGCCTCGATTAGCACAGATACGCAGTATTTT	CASSSLLASISTDTQYF
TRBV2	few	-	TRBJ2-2	TGTGCCAGCAACTCTCGGCGGCAGACCGGGGAGCTGTTTTTT	CASNSRRQTGELFF
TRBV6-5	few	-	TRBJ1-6	TGTGCCAGCAAGGCGTCACCGTATTCACCCCTCCACTTT	CASKASPYSPLHF
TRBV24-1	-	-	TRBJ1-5	TGTGCCACCAGTGATTTGCCGTCAGCAGGGAATAATCAGCCCCAGCATTTT	CATSDLPSAGNNQPQHF
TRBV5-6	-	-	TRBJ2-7	TGTGCCAGCAGCCCACCGTCGGCGGGATTAGAGTACTTC	CASSPPSAGLEYF
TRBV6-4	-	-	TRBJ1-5	TGTGCCAGCAGTGCGTCAACTCAGGGCAATCAGCCCCAGCATTTT	CASSASTQGNQPQHF
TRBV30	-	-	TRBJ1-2	TGTGCCTGGAGTCCCCGAAGTAAGGACTATGGCTACACCTTC	CAWSPRSKDYGYTF
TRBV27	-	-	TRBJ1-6	TGTGCCAGCAGTTTCCCCTATAATTCACCCCTCCACTTT	CASSFPYNSPLHF
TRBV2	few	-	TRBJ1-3	TGTGCCAGCGGCCAACGGCTCTCTGGAAACACCATATATTTT	CASGQRLSGNTIYF
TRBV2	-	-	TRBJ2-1	TGTGCCAGCAGTGAAATCGTAGCGGAGGCCCTGAGGGAGTTCTTC	CASSEIVAEALREFF
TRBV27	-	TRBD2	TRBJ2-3	TGTGCCAGCAGACTAGCGGGAGGTACAGATACGCAGTATTTT	CASRLAGGTDTQYF
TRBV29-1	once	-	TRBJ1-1	TGCAGCGTTGACGACAGTCTGAACACTGAAGCTTTCTTT	CSVDDSLNTEAFF